This T cell receptor gamma chain was recorded in a study of Vδ1+ human thymocytes. The CDR3 contains 16 residues. Germline CDR1 is EGSTGY and CDR2 is YDSYTSSV. Extracted RNA was reverse transcribed into cDNA. Multiplex PCR used pooled V-gene forward primers and a constant-region reverse primer to amplify CDR3s. TCRdb re-called clones from the multiplex PCR reads using CATT. Of roughly 24,000 gamma-chain clones detected, approximately 15% appear once; the ten largest clones hold under 2.5%. On this clone: Its target is not known. Its ends do not fully match the called genes, so a read error is possible. Other DNA sequences of this sample code for an identical CDR3.

Broader study findings: Thymic TRG and TRD repertoires appeared highly polyclonal. Despite high sort purity, about 20% of thymic T cell receptor delta sequences were Vdelta2.

The sample consisted of Vdelta1+ gamma-delta thymocytes from the thymus. Specified subset: FACS-sorted CD3+ TCRalphabeta- TCRVdelta1+ TCRVdelta2- thymocytes. The TCR comes from a child younger than two who had congenital heart surgery. The rearrangement uses TRGV4 and TRGJ1 or TRGJ2. The CDR3 coding sequence is TGTGCCACCTGGAATGGGCCAGTACTGAATTATTATAAGAAACTCTTT. It encodes CATWNGPVLNYYKKLF.